This TCR beta chain was identified during a study of human T cells and chemical hapten exposure (dated by TCRdb to about 2021). Looking at the study overall: For sensitization, 2% DPC in acetone was applied to a roughly 2 cm by roughly 2 cm area of upper inner arm skin. Throughout the study period of 20 to 30 weeks, patients also received therapeutic DPC doses to the scalp every week. Patch testing on the upper back used Finn chambers containing 0.01% DPC, with scoring done after 6 days according to International Contact Dermatitis Research Group standards. Most of the patients in the cohort were female, and the cohort covered alopecia areata with under or over 50% scalp involvement, alopecia totalis and alopecia universalis. The libraries were sequenced as a pool, and the TCR yield per sample differed mostly because of small variations in library volumes within the pool. In alopecia patients, the study followed how the peripheral blood TCR repertoire changed in vivo over primary and secondary sensitization to diphenylcyclopropenone (DPC), a hapten. Patient blood was sampled pre-sensitization (week 0) and at 2, 6 and about 24 weeks after DPC sensitization. Some 29 alopecia patients provided blood for TCR sequencing at one to four time points (pre-sensitization, 2, 6 and 24 weeks).

This clonotype was seen at least ten times. Its antigen remains undetermined. No base quality values were provided; no much bigger clone lies one nucleotide off. Library creation used RACE. The instrument was a NextSeq 500. During library preparation, unique molecular identifiers were attached to individual cDNA molecules so that TCRs could be counted quantitatively and reproducibly. For every blood RNA sample, sequencing covered both the TCR alpha and TCR beta chains. The original pipeline was this. The median number of TCRs per sample was approximately 93,000, ranging from 23,224 to 690,600. The Decombinator software suite was used to annotate the V, J and CDR3 of the TCR reads. Every sample was subsampled to the same number of TCRs (28,000) for the PS versus PT1 abundance plots. TCRs were defined as expanded if absent before sensitization and observed at least eight times at the 2-week time point. The public reads were quality trimmed at Q25 with fastp and then assembled into clones with MiXCR by TCRdb, keeping productive beta chains. Duplicate CDR3 protein sequences are folded into a single record with the most common DNA and genes. For this entry, the V and J calls and clone size follow TCRdb and not the study's own pipeline. For this sample there are approximately 52,000 distinct CDR3 sequences; 8.5% to 10% appear just once. Of the sample, 14% to 15% falls within the top ten clones.

The CDR3 measures 16 amino acids from cysteine to phenylalanine. Just the 48-base CDR3 DNA is kept, in frame starting at base 1. CDR1 and CDR2 (LGHNA, YNFKEQ) derive from the germline V gene. Here V drops 0 bases and J drops 8 bases, and the junction holds 8 bases not matched to any gene. Points the paper makes about the study in general: No change with DPC sensitization was found in the number of TCRs above 1 in 1000 frequency, and no evidence of global repertoire structure alterations was found. Expanded TCRs formed significantly more large CDR3 similarity clusters than pre-sensitization or healthy control sets, consistent with antigen-driven responses. The number of PT1 expanded TCRs positively correlated with patch test score, significant at thresholds 8, 16 and 32 but not 4. After repeated subsampling, the strength of the expansion versus patch-test correlation and the threshold at which it became significant changed. Because every patient had alopecia, a presumed autoimmune disease, the patients' immune response might differ from that of healthy individuals.

The time point label corresponds to: pre-sensitization, week 0. This sample's treatment or condition label indicates: therapeutic diphenylcyclopropenone sensitization with weekly scalp DPC. At each patch-test visit, blood was drawn before the patch test was applied. Patients were considered eligible if aged 18 to 70, diagnosed with alopecia and deemed suitable for DPC therapy, and patients were excluded if pregnant. Total RNA was extracted from unfractionated whole blood collected in Tempus Blood RNA tubes. The chain is made from TRBV4-2 and TRBJ2-1; TRBD2 lines up with 9 middle nucleotides. Source: whole blood, taken in connection with sensitization to the hapten diphenylcyclopropenone (DPC). This clonotype originated in a woman aged 40 to 50 with alopecia areata. Some clones in this sample may be carry-over from other donors' samples. The CDR3 amino acid sequence is: CASSQEPGGGADEQFF. At the DNA level, the sequence is TGTGCCAGCAGCCAAGAGCCAGGCGGGGGGGCTGATGAGCAGTTCTTC.